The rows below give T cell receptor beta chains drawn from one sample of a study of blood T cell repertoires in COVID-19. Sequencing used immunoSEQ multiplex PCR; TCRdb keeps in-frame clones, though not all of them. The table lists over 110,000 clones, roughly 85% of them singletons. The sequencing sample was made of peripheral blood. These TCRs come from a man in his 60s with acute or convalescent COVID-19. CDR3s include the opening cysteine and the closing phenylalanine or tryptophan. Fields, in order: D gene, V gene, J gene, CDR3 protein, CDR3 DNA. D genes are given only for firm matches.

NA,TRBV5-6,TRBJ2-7,CASSLSGNEVEQYF,TGTGCCAGCAGCTTGTCCGGGAACGAAGTCGAGCAGTACTTC
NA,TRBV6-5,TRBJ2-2,CASSYLRGTGELFF,TGTGCCAGCAGTTACCTTAGAGGGACCGGGGAGCTGTTTTTT
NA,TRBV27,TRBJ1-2,CASSLTLTVGGYTF,TGTGCCAGCAGTTTGACTCTTACTGTGGGTGGCTACACCTTC
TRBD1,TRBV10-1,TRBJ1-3,CASSITRDRGAGNTIYF,TGCGCCAGCAGTATCACCCGGGACAGGGGCGCTGGAAACACCATATATTTT
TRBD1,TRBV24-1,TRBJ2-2,CATSDPAPGQVNTGELFF,TGTGCCACCAGTGATCCAGCCCCGGGACAGGTGAACACCGGGGAGCTGTTTTTT
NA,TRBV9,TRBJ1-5,CASSVCRSGIGQPQHF,TGTGCCAGCAGCGTATGTAGGTCCGGGATAGGGCAGCCCCAGCATTTT
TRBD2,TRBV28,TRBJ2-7,CASSLVTSGGYEQYF,TGTGCCAGCAGTTTAGTGACTAGCGGGGGCTACGAGCAGTACTTC
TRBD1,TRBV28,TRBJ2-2,CASSPQDRANTGELFF,TGTGCCAGCAGTCCCCAGGACAGGGCGAACACCGGGGAGCTGTTTTTT
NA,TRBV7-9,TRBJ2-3,CASSLAAGYTDTQYF,TGTGCCAGCAGCTTAGCGGCAGGTTACACAGATACGCAGTATTTT
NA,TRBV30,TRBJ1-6,CAWSPGGSSYNSPLHF,TGTGCCTGGAGTCCGGGGGGCAGCTCCTATAATTCACCCCTCCACTTT
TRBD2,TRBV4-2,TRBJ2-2,CASSQDPLAGGPPGELFF,TGTGCCAGCAGCCAAGATCCCCTAGCGGGAGGGCCCCCCGGGGAGCTGTTTTTT